This T cell receptor beta chain comes out of a study of shared clonotypes between healthy human individuals. Comments on this clone: Its antigen is unknown.

Libraries were prepared by immunoSEQ multiplex PCR; TCRdb keeps only in-frame clonotypes and omits some of them. The sample holds over a million clones, around 97% seen once. V was clipped by 6 bases and J by 1 base; unmatched bases: 4. This CDR3 contains 17 residues. CDR1 and CDR2 from the germline V gene are SGHAT and FQNNGV. Study-level findings and limits: Roughly 4.6% of naive CD4 clonotypes were common to a handful of donors.

Sequencing was done on a sample of naive CD4+ T cells sorted from blood. Described subset: CD45RA+ positively selected. The source of this sequence is a man aged 25 to 45 in good health. The gene calls are TRBV11-2 and TRBJ2-1; 15 bases are a match to TRBD2. The CDR3 bases are TGTGCCAGCAGAGGACTAGCGGGAGGGTTTTCCTACAATGAGCAGTTCTTC. The encoded protein is CASRGLAGGFSYNEQFF.